This TCR beta chain came from a study of tumor-infiltrating lymphocytes in oesophageal squamous cell carcinoma. TCRdb analysed the PCR reads with MiXCR anew, one entry per CDR3 protein. The table records 9,500 to 11,000 distinct CDR3 sequences, approximately 52% of them present only once. CDR1 is SGHTA and CDR2 is FQGNSA in the germline V gene. The CDR3 has 14 amino acids. J is TRBJ2-7 and V is TRBV7-2; D perhaps matches TRBD2 (6 bases). Gene TRBJ2-5 matches the end of the DNA better, so the J call may be wrong. The sequencing input was esophageal tumor tissue. The receptor was derived from a female donor with esophageal squamous cell carcinoma. Here the CDR3 DNA reads TGTGCCAGCAGCACTGCGGGGACGGTGGTGACCCAGTACTTC. This gives the protein CASSTAGTVVTQYF.